This T cell receptor beta chain was recovered during a study of shared clonotypes between healthy human individuals. Study results and limitations: Memory subsets generally showed lower estimated richness than naive subsets.

The CDR3 contains 11 residues. The V end lost 6 bases, the J end lost 0 bases, and 3 bases lay between the germline ends. CDR1 and CDR2 (germline): MNHNY, SVGAGI (reference sequence). Notes on this clone: What it binds is not known.

In the original workflow: Filtering differed since immunoSEQ provided only junctions, with no quality scores. Using immunoSEQ multiplex PCR, the repertoire was profiled, and TCRdb retains in-frame clones only, with some absent. That table is the source of V, J and clone size, and D and trimming were worked out from the DNA. The repertoire holds about 960,000 clones, with approximately 80% as singletons. All donors qualified as healthy HIV-negative adults and had experienced no recent acute infections or vaccinations. This clonotype was sampled from a man aged 18 to 30 in good health. Source material: memory CD4+ T cells sorted from blood. Subset given: CD45RA-negative fraction. This chain links TRBV6-6 with TRBJ2-7, with D unclear. DNA for the CDR3: TGTGCCAGCAGGCACTCCTACGAGCAGTACTTC. Its translation: CASRHSYEQYF.